Listed here are 16 T cell receptor beta chains from one sample, sequenced in a study of beta chain features in type 1 diabetes. Expressed TCRB transcripts got sequenced, as all isolated RNA was reverse transcribed. TCRdb's copy holds only in-frame clones and misses some; the assay was immunoSEQ multiplex PCR. The data contain 680,000 or so clones, 13% of them singletons. These receptors' targets are unknown. Study-wide points: TCRB CDR3s from Type 1 diabetes patients were moderately but significantly shorter in all four CD4+ subsets.

Sequenced material: naive CD4+ T cells from blood. The receptors shown here come from a man between 18 and 29 years old with type 1 diabetes.

The V gene is TRBV11-3, the J gene TRBJ1-5; D gene uncertain. Germline V gene lookup returns CDR1 SGHNT and CDR2 YENEEA. The CDR3 has 13 amino acids. V gave up 5 bases and J gave up 1 base, with 6 bases separating them. The CDR3 DNA reads as TGTGCCAGCAGCGCGGACAGCAATCAGCCCCAGCATTTT. This gives the protein CASSADSNQPQHF. The full variable domain, completed using reference TRBV11-3 and TRBJ1-5, is EAGVVQSPRYKIIEKKQPVAFWCNPISGHNTLYWYLQNLGQGPELLIRYENEEAVDDSQLPKDRFSAERLKGVDSTLKIQPAELGDSAVYLCASSADSNQPQHFGDGTRLSIL.

This chain uses TRBV2 with TRBJ2-2; D gene ambiguous. V shed 4 bases and J shed 4 bases, with 7 bases lying between them. The CDR3 spans 13 residues. Germline-derived CDR1 and CDR2 are SNHLY and FYNNEI. The chain's CDR3 is CASSGDTTGELFF. In DNA, the CDR3 is TGTGCCAGCAGTGGAGACACCACCGGGGAGCTGTTTTTT.

This chain connects TRBV27 to TRBJ1-1; D is unclear. Trimming stripped 1 base from V and 1 base from J, with 7 bases between. The CDR3 consists of 14 residues. Germline V lookup: CDR1 MNHEY, CDR2 SMNVEV (reference sequence). The CDR3 region is CASSLYRENTEAFF. Written as DNA, the CDR3 is TGTGCCAGCAGTTTATACAGAGAGAACACTGAAGCTTTCTTT.

In its sample, this clone was seen a few times. At one end the junction does not follow the germline gene, possibly because of a read error. The V gene is TRBV18, the J gene TRBJ1-4, with unresolved D. Germline-derived CDR1 and CDR2 are KGHSH and LQKENI. This CDR3 is 15 amino acids long. The CDR3 spells CASSPPLAVNEKLFF. CDR3 bases: TGTGCCAGCTCCCCACCGTTAGCCGTTAATGAAAAACTGTTTTTT.

V and J are TRBV5-1 and TRBJ2-1; D unresolved. Germline V gives CDR1 SGHRS, CDR2 YFSETQ. V lost 4 bases, J lost 6 bases, and 8 bases lay in between. This CDR3 contains 12 residues. The CDR3 nucleotides read TGCGCCAGCAGCATTTTAGCCAATGAGCAGTTCTTC. It codes for CASSILANEQFF.

V is TRBV6-5 and J is TRBJ2-5; the D gene is possibly TRBD2 (6 bases). The CDR3 is made up of 11 amino acids. CDR1 is MNHEY, CDR2 SVGAGI, per germline. The V end lost 11 bases, the J end lost 2 bases, and 9 bases lay between the germline ends. This CDR3 reads CAAGPQETQYF. The CDR3 DNA reads TGTGCCGCGGGGCCACAAGAGACCCAGTACTTC.

This clone was detected a few times. This CDR3 is also generated by other DNA sequences in the sample. This CDR3 reads CASSYSKGYEQFF. The CDR3 DNA is TGTGCCAGCAGTTACTCGAAGGGCTATGAGCAGTTCTTC. J is TRBJ2-1 and V is TRBV6-5; D not resolved. Trimming took off 0 bases at V and 8 bases at J, with 8 bases between the two ends. Germline V gives CDR1 MNHEY, CDR2 SVGAGI. The CDR3 runs to 13 residues.

This clone was observed a few times. CDR3 region: CASSQGSDTGELFF. The CDR3 DNA reads TGTGCCAGCTCCCAGGGGTCGGACACCGGGGAGCTGTTTTTT. The V call is TRBV18, the J call TRBJ2-2, with D possibly being TRBD1 (6 bases). The germline V gene has CDR1 KGHSH and CDR2 LQKENI. Trimming left V 6 bases short and J 3 bases short, with 11 bases between. The CDR3 has 14 amino acids.

The chain uses TRBV5-1 and TRBJ2-6, with D perhaps matching TRBD1 or TRBD2 (5 bases each). The V and J ends lost 4 bases and 4 bases respectively, with 15 bases between them. Germline CDR1 SGHRS, CDR2 YFSETQ. This CDR3 is built from 16 residues. In DNA form, the CDR3 reads TGCGCCAGCAGCCCCTCCGGGACCGACGGGGCCAACGTCCTGACTTTC. Amino acids: CASSPSGTDGANVLTF.

The V and J genes are TRBV5-1 and TRBJ2-2; 7 bases agree with TRBD1. Germline V gene sequence: CDR1 SGHRS, CDR2 YFSETQ. V trimming: 3 bases; J trimming: 4 bases; junction bases outside the gene matches: 3. The CDR3 contains 14 residues. For the CDR3, the DNA is TGCGCCAGCAGCTCGGGACAGACCACCGGGGAGCTGTTTTTT. It specifies CASSSGQTTGELFF.

The CDR3 loop reads CAISDTGGLQAFF. The CDR3 DNA reads TGTGCCATCAGTGACACAGGGGGTCTTCAAGCTTTCTTT. J is TRBJ1-1 and V is TRBV10-3, with 8 bases that match TRBD1. This CDR3 comprises 13 residues. The germline V gene encodes CDR1 ENHRY and CDR2 SYGVKD. After removal of 3 bases from V and 9 bases from J, the junction contained 6 bases not matched to a gene.

This clone has more than one count but fewer than ten. CDR3 coding DNA: TGTGCCAGCAGAACCCCGGTGGGGGGGAAGAACACCGGGGAGCTGTTTTTT. Residues: CASRTPVGGKNTGELFF. The chain has TRBV7-8 and TRBJ2-2, with TRBD2 matching 7 bases. CDR3 length: 17 amino acids. V trimming: 6 bases; J trimming: 1 base; junction bases outside the gene matches: 11. Germline CDR1 reads SGHVS; CDR2 reads FQNEAQ.

The CDR3 loop reads CASSQEALGHTGQPQHF. For the CDR3, the DNA is TGCGCCAGCAGCCAAGAGGCCTTGGGTCACACGGGGCAGCCCCAGCATTTT. This sequence joins TRBV4-1 and TRBJ1-5; D not resolved. CDR3 length: 17 residues. The V end was cut by 0 bases, the J end by 7 bases, with 19 bases between. Per germline, CDR1 MGHRA and CDR2 YSYEKL.

With respect to this clone: In the same sample, other DNA sequences code for this CDR3. The chain has TRBV10-3 and TRBJ1-5; D call uncertain. Trimming took off 0 bases at V and 7 bases at J, with 4 bases between the two ends. This CDR3 is built from 12 residues. Per germline, CDR1 ENHRY and CDR2 SYGVKD. The CDR3 DNA reads TGTGCCATCAGTGAGTCGGGGCAGCCCCAGCATTTT. It encodes CAISESGQPQHF.

This clone has just a few counts. V is TRBV14 and J is TRBJ2-5, with D perhaps TRBD1 or TRBD2 (5 bases each). Germline-derived CDR1 and CDR2 are SGHDN and FVKESK. The CDR3 loop spans 15 amino acids. V was pared by 4 bases and J by 3 bases, with 15 bases between. The CDR3 nucleotides are TGTGCCAGCAGCCCCTCACCGGGACGGGAAGAGACCCAGTACTTC. This sequence encodes CASSPSPGREETQYF.

This clone was seen only a few times. This sequence joins TRBV30 and TRBJ1-1, with unresolved D. The V end lost 6 bases, the J end lost 0 bases, and 11 bases lay between the germline ends. The CDR3 has 13 amino acids. CDR1 and CDR2 from the germline V gene are GTSNPN and SVGIG (reference sequence). Here the CDR3 reads CACTPLLNTEAFF. CDR3 coding DNA: TGTGCCTGCACTCCCCTCTTGAACACTGAAGCTTTCTTT.